The clone carrying this T cell receptor beta chain was counted only a few times. The antigen is unknown. This sample was included in a study of identical twins. General observations from the study: The study drew conclusions from cross-sectional statistical analysis, not from following the same donors. Sequences that were beta out-of-frame showed weaker excess twin sharing.

Germline V gives CDR1 SQVTM, CDR2 ANQGSEA. V gave up 4 bases and J gave up 2 bases; unmatched junction bases: 8. The CDR3 covers 15 residues. A universal primer site arose from template switching, and cDNA bore unique molecular identifiers. TCRdb re-analysed the 5' RACE reads in MiXCR, keeping a single row per CDR3 protein. Seen here are 700,000 to 950,000 distinct CDR3 sequences, roughly 12% observed once, and the top ten hold under 2%. This sample also appeared in a second study, on yellow fever vaccine responses in identical twins. According to that study: Convergence reportedly seemed to mark part of the twins' vaccine T cell response, with personalization marking the rest.

The sequenced sample consisted of PBMCs. The receptor's source is a woman younger than 30 in good health. The chain couples TRBV29-1 to TRBJ2-5, with 9 bases aligning to TRBD2. The DNA of the CDR3 is TGCAGCGTTGCCGTTGTGGCGGGGGGGCAAGAGACCCAGTACTTC. Translation gives CSVAVVAGGQETQYF. The variable domain in full, with the rest retrieved from reference TRBV29-1 and TRBJ2-5, is SAVISQKPSRDICQRGTSLTIQCQVDSQVTMMFWYRQQPGQSLTLIATANQGSEATYESGFVIDKFPISRPNLTFSTLTVSNMSPEDSSIYLCSVAVVAGGQETQYFGPGTRLLVL.